Below, one T cell receptor (beta chain) is given with its context. Its antigen is unknown. These donors, healthy bone marrow donors, were studied. The PCR was carried out with 60 Vbeta primers and 13 Jbeta primers. Clones were read by immunoSEQ multiplex PCR, and TCRdb kept only the in-frame ones, dropping some. The data hold some 200,000 clones, with 84% observed a single time. The record originates from a study of cytomegalovirus exposure and HLA in healthy donors. General observations from the study: Segments of the TCR beta V type were, in most cases, productive about 87% or about 30% of the time in an earlier analysis.

V lost 2 bases, J lost 5 bases, and 7 bases stayed unmatched. This CDR3 has 17 residues. CDR1 SGHTA and CDR2 FQGTGA come from the germline V gene. Sequenced: PBMCs. The rearrangement links TRBV7-3 to TRBJ2-1, with 12 bases aligning to TRBD2. This sequence was found in a woman in her 50s in good health and CMV-seropositive. This chain's CDR3 is CASSLAGLAGTNNEQFF. CDR3 DNA: TGTGCCAGCAGCTTAGCGGGACTAGCGGGTACAAACAATGAGCAGTTCTTC.